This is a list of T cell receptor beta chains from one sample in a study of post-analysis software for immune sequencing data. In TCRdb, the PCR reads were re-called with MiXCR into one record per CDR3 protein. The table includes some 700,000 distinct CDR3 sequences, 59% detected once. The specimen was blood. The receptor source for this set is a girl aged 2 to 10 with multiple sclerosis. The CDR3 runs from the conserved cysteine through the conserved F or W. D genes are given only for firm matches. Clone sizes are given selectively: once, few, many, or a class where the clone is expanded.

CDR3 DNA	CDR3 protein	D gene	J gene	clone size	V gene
TGTGCCTGGAGTGTAGGGACGGGAGTCGGGAATGAGCAGTACTTC	CAWSVGTGVGNEQYF	.	TRBJ2-7	few	TRBV30
TGTGCCAGCAGTTTACGAACCGGCAGGGGTGGCGGGGAGCTGTTTTTT	CASSLRTGRGGGELFF	.	TRBJ2-2	.	TRBV28
TGTGCCACCAGTGACCCCGTGGCTAGCGGGAGCAGTGAGCAGTTCTTC	CATSDPVASGSSEQFF	TRBD2	TRBJ2-1	.	TRBV24-1
TGTGCCAGCAGCCGAGGGGCTAGCGGACTCTACGAGCAGTACTTC	CASSRGASGLYEQYF	TRBD2	TRBJ2-7	few	TRBV3-1
TGTGCCAGCAGCTCGGGCCAGGGGAACACAGATACGCAGTATTTT	CASSSGQGNTDTQYF	.	TRBJ2-3	few	TRBV5-8
TGTGCCAGCAGCTTAGCGCTCGGGACCGAAGGGTCACCCCTCCACTTT	CASSLALGTEGSPLHF	.	TRBJ1-6	.	TRBV7-6
TGTGCCAGCAGCGGGGGACAGGGGGCGTTTGGCTACACCTTC	CASSGGQGAFGYTF	TRBD1	TRBJ1-2	.	TRBV7-2
TGCAGCGTGAGGGGCAGGGAGGACACGAATGAGCAGTTCTTC	CSVRGREDTNEQFF	.	TRBJ2-1	.	TRBV29-1
TGTGCCAGCAGTTATTCGGGGCGGCGCTACGAGCAGTACTTC	CASSYSGRRYEQYF	.	TRBJ2-7	.	TRBV6-5
TGTGCCAGCAGCTTACGGAGGGACAGGAGCTACGAGCAGTACTTC	CASSLRRDRSYEQYF	TRBD1	TRBJ2-7	.	TRBV7-8
TGTGCCAGCAGCGTAGAACCTAGCGGGCCCTACAATGAGCAGTTCTTC	CASSVEPSGPYNEQFF	TRBD2	TRBJ2-1	.	TRBV9
TGTGCCAGCACCCCAGGTCGGCAGGTCACAGATACGCAGTATTTT	CASTPGRQVTDTQYF	.	TRBJ2-3	.	TRBV7-2
TGCAGTGCTCAGGACAGGGGGCGTGAGACCCAGTACTTC	CSAQDRGRETQYF	TRBD1	TRBJ2-5	.	TRBV20-1
TGCGCCAGCAGCCGTCGTAGTACAGGGGGCGGCACAGATACGCAGTATTTT	CASSRRSTGGGTDTQYF	TRBD1	TRBJ2-3	few	TRBV5-1
TGTGCCAGCAGCTTAGGGGTTCGTGTAGACAATGAGCAGTTCTTC	CASSLGVRVDNEQFF	.	TRBJ2-1	.	TRBV7-2
TGCAGTGCTTCCCGGGACAGGGGACACGAGCAGTACTTC	CSASRDRGHEQYF	TRBD1	TRBJ2-7	once	TRBV20-1
TGCAGCGCGGACAGGGGGATCGACACTGAAGCTTTCTTT	CSADRGIDTEAFF	TRBD1	TRBJ1-1	.	TRBV29-1
TGCAGTGCTAGTCGACAGGGGGTCGGGGAGACCCAGTACTTC	CSASRQGVGETQYF	TRBD1	TRBJ2-5	.	TRBV20-1
TGTGCCACCACAAGACAGGGGAACGAAAAACGGTTTTTT	CATTRQGNEKRFF	TRBD1	TRBJ1-4	.	TRBV15
TGTGCCAGCAGCTGGACTAGCGACGGCACAGATACGCAGTATTTT	CASSWTSDGTDTQYF	TRBD2	TRBJ2-3	.	TRBV5-6
TGTGCCAGCAGGGACAGGGGCAATCAGCCCCAGCATTTT	CASRDRGNQPQHF	TRBD1	TRBJ1-5	.	TRBV6-5
TGTGCCAGCAGCCAAGAACGAGGGACCCTGAACACCGGGGAGCTGTTTTTT	CASSQERGTLNTGELFF	.	TRBJ2-2	.	TRBV3-1
TGTGCCAGCAGTTCTAAGACAGGGAAGGAGGGTTTTGAAAAACTGTTTTTT	CASSSKTGKEGFEKLFF	TRBD1	TRBJ1-4	.	TRBV12-3/TRBV12-4
TGTGCCAGCAGTGTGACCAATGAGCAGTTCTTC	CASSVTNEQFF	.	TRBJ2-1	.	TRBV2
TGTGCCAGCAGCAGTCAGGGGGTCGGCACAGATACGCAGTATTTT	CASSSQGVGTDTQYF	TRBD1	TRBJ2-3	once	TRBV7-9
TGTGCCAGCAGTTTAACTAGCGGCAGGGGTGAGCAGTTCTTC	CASSLTSGRGEQFF	TRBD2	TRBJ2-1	.	TRBV12-3/TRBV12-4
TGCAGTGCTAGTAAGGCTAGCGGGGCGGAAGAGACCCAGTACTTC	CSASKASGAEETQYF	TRBD2	TRBJ2-5	.	TRBV20-1
TGTGCCATCAGCGGTGCCCCGGGGGCCCGGACTAACTATGGCTACACCTTC	CAISGAPGARTNYGYTF	.	TRBJ1-2	.	TRBV10-3
TGTGCCAGCAGTGAAGAACTCGGGACAGGGGATTTCTCTGGGGCCAACGTCCTGACTTTC	CASSEELGTGDFSGANVLTF	TRBD1	TRBJ2-6	.	TRBV6-1
TGTGCCAGCAGCCCGGGGACTAGGTTCTACCAAGAGACCCAGTACTTC	CASSPGTRFYQETQYF	TRBD2	TRBJ2-5	.	TRBV7-2
TGCGCCAGCAGGACGTTGGGACTAGCGGGAGGAGGATCCTACAATGAGCAGTTCTTC	CASRTLGLAGGGSYNEQFF	TRBD2	TRBJ2-1	.	TRBV10-2
TGCAGTGCTAGAGAGGGGCTAGCGGGGTGGGGTACGCAGTATTTT	CSAREGLAGWGTQYF	TRBD2	TRBJ2-3	.	TRBV20-1
TGCAGTGCTAGTACCCAGGGTCATCCGCGGGAGCAGTTCTTC	CSASTQGHPREQFF	.	TRBJ2-1	.	TRBV20-1
TGCGCCAGCAGCTTGGTAGCGGGGAGTGGAGAGACCCAGTACTTC	CASSLVAGSGETQYF	TRBD2	TRBJ2-5	.	TRBV5-1
TGCAGCGTTGTCGGGACAGGGGGCCCAGATACGCAGTATTTT	CSVVGTGGPDTQYF	TRBD1	TRBJ2-3	.	TRBV29-1
TGCGCCAGCAGCTTGGGAGGGCCTGGGGACAACACTGAAGCTTTCTTT	CASSLGGPGDNTEAFF	.	TRBJ1-1	.	TRBV5-1
TGCGCCAGCAGTCCCGGGACACGATCTCCAAGCTCCTATAATTCACCCCTCCACTTT	CASSPGTRSPSSYNSPLHF	.	TRBJ1-6	.	TRBV5-1
TGTGCCAGCGAGGGACTAGCGGGCCCCAATGAGCAGTTCTTC	CASEGLAGPNEQFF	TRBD2	TRBJ2-1	.	TRBV6-5
TGTGCCAGCAGCCTACACAGGGGAGTTGAGCAGTTCTTC	CASSLHRGVEQFF	TRBD1	TRBJ2-1	.	TRBV7-9
TGCAGTGCTAGATACCTAGCGGGCTCCTACGAGCAGTACTTC	CSARYLAGSYEQYF	TRBD2	TRBJ2-7	.	TRBV20-1
TGTGCCAGCAGCTTGGGACTAGCGGGGGACACAGATACGCGGTATTTT	CASSLGLAGDTDTRYF	TRBD2	TRBJ2-3	.	TRBV5-8
TGCGCCAGCAGCCAAGATCGTCTGGTACAGGGGGTATCAGGGGGCTACACCTTC	CASSQDRLVQGVSGGYTF	TRBD1	TRBJ1-2	few	TRBV4-1
TGTGCCAGCAGCGAACGGGGAGAGACCCAGTACTTC	CASSERGETQYF	.	TRBJ2-5	.	TRBV2
TGTGCCAGCAGTGAACGGGACAGGGGGAATGGCTACACCTTC	CASSERDRGNGYTF	TRBD1	TRBJ1-2	.	TRBV2
TGTGCCAGCAGCTTAGCTTCCAGTACGGGAGTGTATGACAAAAACATTCAGTACTTC	CASSLASSTGVYDKNIQYF	.	TRBJ2-4	once	TRBV7-9
TGCGCCAGCAGCTTGGTGGGACAGCAGCACTCTGGGGCCAACGTCCTGACTTTC	CASSLVGQQHSGANVLTF	TRBD1	TRBJ2-6	few	TRBV5-1
TGCGCCAGCAGCAGGGACAGCGACTATGGCTACACCTTC	CASSRDSDYGYTF	TRBD1	TRBJ1-2	.	TRBV5-1
TGTGCCAGCAGCTTGAGGCAGGGCCCCTACAATGAGCAGTTCTTC	CASSLRQGPYNEQFF	.	TRBJ2-1	few	TRBV11-2
TGTGCCAGCAGTTACGGCAGGGACTACGGCTACACCTTC	CASSYGRDYGYTF	.	TRBJ1-2	.	TRBV6-5
TGCGCCAGCAGCCAAGATGCAGGCAGATCGAACACTGAAGCTTTCTTT	CASSQDAGRSNTEAFF	.	TRBJ1-1	.	TRBV4-1
TGCGCCAGCAGCGCCTCCGGGACGGGAGGGGGAAAGCAGTACTTC	CASSASGTGGGKQYF	TRBD2	TRBJ2-7	.	TRBV5-1
TGTGCCATCAGTGAGTCGCAGCGGGGGGGCCTCTTCGACAATGAGCAGTTCTTC	CAISESQRGGLFDNEQFF	TRBD2	TRBJ2-1	.	TRBV10-3
TGTGCCAGCAACCAAGGAGCCAAAAACATTCAGTACTTC	CASNQGAKNIQYF	.	TRBJ2-4	.	TRBV6-5
TGTGCCAGCAGCTACCGGGGGGGCTGGGAGACCCAGTACTTC	CASSYRGGWETQYF	TRBD2	TRBJ2-5	few	TRBV7-2
TGTGCCAGCAGCTTACCCGGAACGAGTACCACAGATACGCAGTATTTT	CASSLPGTSTTDTQYF	.	TRBJ2-3	.	TRBV7-2
TGTGCCAGCAGCTCCTACGCCGGACTAGCGGGGGGTTTTAAAAAGACCCAGTACTTC	CASSSYAGLAGGFKKTQYF	TRBD2	TRBJ2-5	.	TRBV7-9